The 23 T cell receptor beta chains presented below share a single source sample, sequenced in a study of siplizumab effects on memory and regulatory T cells. Measured with immunoSEQ multiplex PCR; TCRdb has only the in-frame clones, and not every one. There are some 100,000 clones in the sample; about nine tenths occur only once, and 12% lies in the top ten. The sequenced sample was non-Treg CD4+ T cells sorted from blood. The receptors were sampled from a human donor in good health.

V and J are TRBV6-1 and TRBJ2-5; D is unresolved. Trimming shortened V by 11 bases and J by 4 bases, and 14 bases separated the two germline ends. CDR3 size: 12 residues. Per the germline V gene, CDR1 is MNHNS and CDR2 is SASEGT. The CDR3: CAGGQSRETQYF. The CDR3 DNA is TGTGCCGGCGGCCAGTCTCGAGAGACCCAGTACTTC.

V usage is TRBV9 and J usage is TRBJ2-7, with D perhaps TRBD2 (6 bases). Trimming pared 1 base from V and 2 bases from J, leaving 13 bases between. Germline V CDR1 and CDR2: SGDLS, YYNGEE. The CDR3 has 15 residues. CDR3 in DNA: TGTGCCAGCAGCGTAAATCTCGGGAGCCCCTACGAGCAGTACTTC. It codes for CASSVNLGSPYEQYF.

In its sample, this clone was seen a few times. V is TRBV18 and J is TRBJ2-7, with 7 nucleotides matching TRBD1. There are 13 residues in the CDR3. Trimming at V came to 3 bases and at J to 4 bases, leaving 3 bases not matched to a gene. Germline CDR1 reads KGHSH; CDR2 reads LQKENI. CDR3 in DNA: TGTGCCAGCTCACCGGGACAGCGATACGAGCAGTACTTC. Its protein product is CASSPGQRYEQYF. Filled out from reference TRBV18 and TRBJ2-7, the complete variable domain reads NAGVMQNPRHLVRRRGQEARLRCSPMKGHSHVYWYRQLPEEGLKFMVYLQKENIIDESGMPKERFSAEFPKEGPSILRIQQVVRGDSAAYFCASSPGQRYEQYFGPGTRLTVT.

This chain uses TRBV10-2 with TRBJ2-1, with 8 bases identical to TRBD1. The germline CDR1 and CDR2 sequences are WSHSY and SAAADI. With V trimmed by 4 bases and J by 4 bases, 6 bases remained unmatched. The CDR3 runs to 15 residues. The CDR3: CASSGPGQVYNEQFF. The CDR3 nucleotides read TGCGCCAGCAGTGGTCCGGGACAGGTATACAATGAGCAGTTCTTC.

This clone was found once. The chain links TRBV15 to TRBJ2-1; 7 bases are shared with TRBD2. This CDR3 has 15 residues. Losses at the gene ends were 3 bases for V and 3 bases for J; bases not matched to a gene: 5. Germline values: CDR1 LNHNV, CDR2 YYDKDF (reference sequence). CDR3: CATSSGSGRYNEQFF. The CDR3 nucleotides read TGTGCCACCAGCAGTGGTAGCGGGCGCTACAATGAGCAGTTCTTC.

The chain carries TRBV25-1 and TRBJ2-7; tentative D call: TRBD1 (5 bases). The CDR3 is 15 amino acids. The germline CDR1 and CDR2 sequences are MGHDK and SYGVNS. V gave up 2 bases and J gave up 4 bases, with 15 bases separating them. CDR3 amino acids: CASSELRQGSYEQYF. DNA of the CDR3: TGTGCCAGCAGTGAACTAAGGCAGGGAAGTTACGAGCAGTACTTC.

In its sample, this clone was seen once. V usage is TRBV6-5 and J usage is TRBJ2-7; possibly TRBD2 for D (6 bases). In germline, CDR1 is MNHEY, CDR2 SVGAGI. Trimming shortened V by 10 bases and J by 1 base, and 14 bases separated the two germline ends. This CDR3 is 13 amino acids long. The CDR3 sequence is CATVGTSSYEQYF. The CDR3 bases are TGTGCCACCGTCGGGACTTCGTCCTACGAGCAGTACTTC.

The chain joins TRBV5-1 to TRBJ2-1; TRBD2 matches 8 bases. CDR1 is SGHRS, CDR2 YFSETQ, per germline. V lost 0 bases and J lost 4; bases outside the gene matches: 3. This CDR3 has 15 residues. CDR3 sequence reads: CASSLEAGAYNEQFF. Written as DNA, the CDR3 is TGCGCCAGCAGCTTGGAAGCGGGAGCATACAATGAGCAGTTCTTC.

This chain connects TRBV25-1 to TRBJ2-5; a possible D gene is TRBD2 (5 bases). V gave up 1 base and J gave up 3 bases, with 6 bases separating them. CDR1 is MGHDK and CDR2 is SYGVNS in the germline V gene. The length of the CDR3 is 13 residues. CDR3 nucleotide sequence: TGTGCCAGCAGTGAATTGGGAGAAGAGACCCAGTACTTC. This codes for CASSELGEETQYF.

The gene calls are TRBV7-3 and TRBJ2-7; weak D call: TRBD1 (6 bases). Germline loops: CDR1 SGHTA, CDR2 FQGTGA. Trimming pared 0 bases from V and 4 bases from J, leaving 13 bases between. The CDR3 sequence is 15 residues long. In DNA, the CDR3 is TGTGCCAGCAGCTTAACGGGAACAGGGCGTTACGAGCAGTACTTC. Its protein product is CASSLTGTGRYEQYF.

The DNA of the CDR3 is TGTGCCAGTAACGTCCAGGGTAGCAATCAGCCCCAGCATTTT. Translating gives CASNVQGSNQPQHF. The V and J genes are TRBV19 and TRBJ1-5; tentative D call: TRBD1 (5 bases). V shed 7 bases and J shed 0 bases, with 10 bases lying between them. The CDR3 extends over 14 amino acids. In germline, CDR1 is LNHDA, CDR2 SQIVND (reference sequence). The full variable domain, completed using reference TRBV19 and TRBJ1-5, is DGGITQSPKYLFRKEGQNVTLSCEQNLNHDAMYWYRQDPGQGLRLIYYSQIVNDFQKGDIAEGYSVSREKKESFPLTVTSAQKNPTAFYLCASNVQGSNQPQHFGDGTRLSIL.

In the case of this clone: This same CDR3 is encoded by further DNA sequences in the sample. This rearrangement joins TRBV14 to TRBJ2-7; D remains unclear. Germline assignment: CDR1 SGHDN and CDR2 FVKESK. The CDR3 has 11 amino acids. The V end was cut by 1 base, the J end by 7 bases, with 5 bases between. DNA for the CDR3: TGTGCCAGCAGCCAAGGTGGGGAGCAGTACTTC. Amino acids: CASSQGGEQYF.

The V gene is TRBV29-1, the J gene TRBJ2-7; D is perhaps TRBD2 (6 bases). Germline CDR1 and CDR2: SQVTM and ANQGSEA. CDR3 length: 13 residues. The ends were cut back, 2 bases at V and 1 base at J, with 9 bases in the middle. The CDR3 DNA is TGCAGCGTTGAACCTAGCGATTCCTACGAGCAGTACTTC. Translation gives CSVEPSDSYEQYF.

V gene TRBV28 combines with J gene TRBJ2-7; D remains unclear. This CDR3 comprises 12 residues. CDR1 is MDHEN, CDR2 SYDVKM, per germline. Trimming removed 4 bases at V and 0 bases at J, with 4 bases between. In nucleotides, the CDR3 is TGTGCCAGCAGTTCGACCTCCTACGAGCAGTACTTC. This gives the protein CASSSTSYEQYF.

The CDR3: CASSFYTADTQYF. CDR3 in DNA: TGTGCCAGCAGTTTTTATACGGCAGATACGCAGTATTTT. The genes are TRBV27 and TRBJ2-3; no firm D call. The germline V gene has CDR1 MNHEY and CDR2 SMNVEV (reference sequence). There are 13 residues in the CDR3. The ends were cut back, 3 bases at V and 4 bases at J, with 8 bases in the middle.

V and J are TRBV5-1 and TRBJ1-1; D is uncertain. The CDR3 totals 14 residues. The V end lost 4 bases, the J end lost 2 bases, and 12 bases lay between the germline ends. Germline V gene sequence: CDR1 SGHRS, CDR2 YFSETQ. CDR3 DNA sequence: TGCGCCAGCAGCCCCAGTTTTCGCAACACTGAAGCTTTCTTT. Protein sequence: CASSPSFRNTEAFF.

J is TRBJ1-1 and V is TRBV28, with unresolved D. Germline assignment: CDR1 MDHEN and CDR2 SYDVKM. The V end was cut by 3 bases, the J end by 2 bases, with 10 bases between. The CDR3 spans 14 residues. CDR3 in DNA: TGTGCCAGCAGTTTTTATCCAGCAAACACTGAAGCTTTCTTT. Translated: CASSFYPANTEAFF.

The J gene is TRBJ2-7, the V gene TRBV19; D is perhaps TRBD1 or TRBD2 (5 bases each). Trimming pared 8 bases from V and 1 base from J, leaving 9 bases between. The CDR3 has 12 residues. Germline CDR1 LNHDA, CDR2 SQIVND (reference sequence). The CDR3 loop is CASEGSSYEQYF. The CDR3 DNA is TGTGCCAGTGAGGGGAGTTCCTACGAGCAGTACTTC. Full variable domain (remainder filled in from reference TRBV19 and TRBJ2-7): DGGITQSPKYLFRKEGQNVTLSCEQNLNHDAMYWYRQDPGQGLRLIYYSQIVNDFQKGDIAEGYSVSREKKESFPLTVTSAQKNPTAFYLCASEGSSYEQYFGPGTRLTVT.

This chain joins TRBV7-8 and TRBJ2-7; D call uncertain. The CDR3 runs to 11 residues. The ends were cut back, 8 bases at V and 4 bases at J, with 9 bases in the middle. CDR1 and CDR2 (germline): SGHVS, FQNEAQ. The CDR3 here is CASSTNYEQYF. The DNA of the CDR3 is TGTGCCAGCTCCACCAATTACGAGCAGTACTTC.

CDR3 protein: CASSLDQGIYGYTF. The CDR3 bases are TGTGCCAGCAGCTTAGATCAGGGGATCTATGGCTACACCTTC. This chain joins TRBV7-9 and TRBJ1-2, with a possible D match to TRBD1 (6 bases). Trimming took off 1 base at V and 4 bases at J, with 10 bases between the two ends. CDR3 length equals 14 residues. Germline lookup yields CDR1 SEHNR and CDR2 FQNEAQ (reference sequence). Full variable domain (outside the CDR3, taken from reference TRBV7-9 and TRBJ1-2): DTGVSQNPRHKITKRGQNVTFRCDPISEHNRLYWYRQTLGQGPEFLTYFQNEAQLEKSRLLSDRFSAERPKGSFSTLEIQRTEQGDSAMYLCASSLDQGIYGYTFGSGTRLTVV.

In the case of this clone: One end of the junction fails to match germline, which may point to a read error. The rearrangement joins TRBV5-1 to TRBJ2-7; no clear D gene. Germline V gene lookup returns CDR1 SGHRS and CDR2 YFSETQ. This CDR3 spans 12 amino acids. In DNA form, the CDR3 reads TGTGCCAGCAGCTTGCTGTCCTACGAGCAGTACTTC. This translates into CASSLLSYEQYF.

The chain is built from TRBV19 and TRBJ1-1, with D possibly matching TRBD1 (5 bases). V was cut by 9 bases and J by 0 bases, with 17 bases left in between. CDR3 size: 15 residues. Germline V gene sequence: CDR1 LNHDA, CDR2 SQIVND (reference sequence). The DNA of the CDR3 is TGTGCCAGCAAACCGGGACGGAGTATGAACACTGAAGCTTTCTTT. Its translation is CASKPGRSMNTEAFF.

V and J are TRBV30 and TRBJ1-2, with D possibly matching TRBD1 (5 bases). The CDR3 totals 13 residues. Germline lookup yields CDR1 GTSNPN and CDR2 SVGIG (reference sequence). V dropped 2 bases and J dropped 2 bases, with 9 bases sitting between them. The CDR3 loop is CAWSPQGNYGYTF. CDR3 nucleotides: TGTGCCTGGAGTCCCCAGGGCAACTATGGCTACACCTTC.